This TCR beta chain was observed in a study of T cells in Graves' hyperthyroidism and ophthalmopathy. Overall study context: Prior to any treatment, at the point of initial diagnosis, peripheral blood was collected.

The table lists this clonotype with a few counts. Researchers amplified the TCR beta CDR3 regions from RNA transcripts. An initial round of RT-PCR targeting the TCR CDR3 relied on the HTBI primer set. Using its own MiXCR run on the multiplex PCR reads, TCRdb lists one record per CDR3 protein. The sample contains over 400,000 distinct CDR3 sequences, 20% to 25% of which appear only once. This CDR3 has 14 residues. Germline V gene data show CDR1 as DFQATT and CDR2 as SNEGSKA (reference sequence). V was trimmed by 5 bases and J by 6 bases, leaving 16 bases between them. The TCR comes from a woman aged 65 to 85 with Graves' ophthalmopathy. V usage is TRBV20-1 and J usage is TRBJ1-4; weak D call: TRBD1 (6 bases). What was sequenced was blood. CDR3 residues: CSAYRDNLDEKLFF. The CDR3 bases are TGCAGTGCTTACCGGGACAATTTGGATGAAAAACTGTTTTTT.